The T cell receptor (beta chain) described here comes from a study of T cell changes during pregnancy in multiple sclerosis. Clones were sequenced by immunoSEQ multiplex PCR, and TCRdb holds only the in-frame ones, with some missing. The data contain 40,000 to 55,000 clones, approximately 90% of them singletons. The CDR3 has 16 amino acids. Unmatched junction bases numbered 5, after V lost 2 bases and J lost 1 base. Germline V lookup: CDR1 SGHRS, CDR2 YFSETQ. The material sequenced was CD8+ T cells from peripheral blood mononuclear cells, taken in the second trimester of pregnancy. The chain employs TRBV5-1 and TRBJ2-5, with TRBD2 matching 10 bases. The clonotype comes from a female donor with multiple sclerosis, enrolled in a pregnancy study. CDR3 coding DNA: TGCGCCAGCAGCTTCAGGACTAGCGGAGTCCAAGAGACCCAGTACTTC. Protein: CASSFRTSGVQETQYF.